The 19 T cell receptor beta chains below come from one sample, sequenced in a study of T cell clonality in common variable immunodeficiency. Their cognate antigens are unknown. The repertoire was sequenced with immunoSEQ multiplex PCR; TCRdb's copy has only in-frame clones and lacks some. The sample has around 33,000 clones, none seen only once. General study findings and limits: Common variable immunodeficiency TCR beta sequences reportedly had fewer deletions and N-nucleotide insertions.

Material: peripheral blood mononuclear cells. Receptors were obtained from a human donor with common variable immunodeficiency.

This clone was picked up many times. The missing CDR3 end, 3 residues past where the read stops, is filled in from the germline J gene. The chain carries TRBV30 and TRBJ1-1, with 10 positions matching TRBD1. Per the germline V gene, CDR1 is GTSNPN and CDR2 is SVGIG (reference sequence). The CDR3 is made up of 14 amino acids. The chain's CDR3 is CAWRVDRGLKAAFF. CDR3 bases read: TGTGCCTGGAGGGTAGACAGGGGGCTTAAGGCG.

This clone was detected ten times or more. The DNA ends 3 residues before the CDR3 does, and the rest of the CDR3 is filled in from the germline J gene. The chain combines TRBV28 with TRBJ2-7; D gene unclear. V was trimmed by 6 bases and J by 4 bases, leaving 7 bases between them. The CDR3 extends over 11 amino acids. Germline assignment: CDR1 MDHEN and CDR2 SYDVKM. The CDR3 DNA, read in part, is TGTGCCAGCAGCTCCCCTTACGAG. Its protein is CASSSPYE. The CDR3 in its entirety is CASSSPYEQYF.

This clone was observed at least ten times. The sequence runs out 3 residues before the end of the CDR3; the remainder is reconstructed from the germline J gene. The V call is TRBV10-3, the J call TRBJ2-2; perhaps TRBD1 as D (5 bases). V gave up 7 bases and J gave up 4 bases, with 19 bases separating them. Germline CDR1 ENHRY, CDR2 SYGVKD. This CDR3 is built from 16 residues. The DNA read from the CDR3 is TGTGCCATCACTCTCGATCCCGTCCAGGGCACCGGGGAG. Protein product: CAITLDPVQGTGE. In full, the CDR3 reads CAITLDPVQGTGELFF.

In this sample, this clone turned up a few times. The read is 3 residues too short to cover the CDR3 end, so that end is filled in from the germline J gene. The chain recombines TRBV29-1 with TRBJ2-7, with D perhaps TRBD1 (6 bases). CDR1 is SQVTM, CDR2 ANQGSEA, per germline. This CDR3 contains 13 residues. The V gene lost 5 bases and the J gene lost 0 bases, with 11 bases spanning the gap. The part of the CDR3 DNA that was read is TGCAGCGTTATGACAGGACTCTCCTACGAG. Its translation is CSVMTGLSYE. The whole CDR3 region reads CSVMTGLSYEQYF.

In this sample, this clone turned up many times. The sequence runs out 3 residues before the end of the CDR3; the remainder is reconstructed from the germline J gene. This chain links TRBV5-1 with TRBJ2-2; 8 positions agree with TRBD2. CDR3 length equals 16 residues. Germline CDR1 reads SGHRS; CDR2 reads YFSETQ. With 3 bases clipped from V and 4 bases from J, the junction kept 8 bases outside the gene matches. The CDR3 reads CASSYVAGRGTGELFF. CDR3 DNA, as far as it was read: TGCGCCAGCAGCTATGTAGCGGGGCGGGGCACCGGGGAG.

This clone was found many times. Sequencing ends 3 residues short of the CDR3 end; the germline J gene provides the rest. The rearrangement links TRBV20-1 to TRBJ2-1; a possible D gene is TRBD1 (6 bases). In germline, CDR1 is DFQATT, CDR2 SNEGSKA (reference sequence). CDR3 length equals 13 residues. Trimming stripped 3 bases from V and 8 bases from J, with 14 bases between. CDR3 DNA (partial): TGCAGTGCTAGTCTCAGGGGCAAGGATGAG. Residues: CSASLRGKDE. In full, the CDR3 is CSASLRGKDEQFF.

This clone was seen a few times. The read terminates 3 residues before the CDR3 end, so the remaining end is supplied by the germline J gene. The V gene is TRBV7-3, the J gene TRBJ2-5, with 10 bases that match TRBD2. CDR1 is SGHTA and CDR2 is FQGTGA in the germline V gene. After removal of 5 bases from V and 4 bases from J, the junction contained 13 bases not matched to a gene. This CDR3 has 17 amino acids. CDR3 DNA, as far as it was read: TGTGCCAGCAGCCTCGGGGTTATAGCGGGAGGAGGAGAGACC. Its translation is CASSLGVIAGGGET. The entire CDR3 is CASSLGVIAGGGETQYF.

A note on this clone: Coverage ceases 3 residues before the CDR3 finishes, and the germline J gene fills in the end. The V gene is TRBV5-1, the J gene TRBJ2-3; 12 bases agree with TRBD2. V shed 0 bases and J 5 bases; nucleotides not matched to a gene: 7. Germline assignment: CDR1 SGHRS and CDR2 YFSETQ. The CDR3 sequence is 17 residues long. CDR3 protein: CASSLDRLAGVEDTQYF. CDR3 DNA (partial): TGCGCCAGCAGCTTGGATCGACTAGCGGGAGTTGAAGATACG.

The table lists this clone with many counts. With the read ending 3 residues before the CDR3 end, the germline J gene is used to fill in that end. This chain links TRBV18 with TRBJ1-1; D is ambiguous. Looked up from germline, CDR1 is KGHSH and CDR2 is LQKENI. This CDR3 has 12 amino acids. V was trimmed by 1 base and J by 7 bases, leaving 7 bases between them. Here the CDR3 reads CASSPRLDEAFF. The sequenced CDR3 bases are TGTGCCAGCTCACCACGGTTAGATGAA.

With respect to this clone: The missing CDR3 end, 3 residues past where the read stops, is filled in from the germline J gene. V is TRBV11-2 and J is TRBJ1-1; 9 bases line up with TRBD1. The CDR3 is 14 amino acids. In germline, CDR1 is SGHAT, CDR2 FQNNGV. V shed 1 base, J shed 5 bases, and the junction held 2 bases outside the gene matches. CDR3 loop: CASSLGQGGTEAFF. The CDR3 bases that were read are TGTGCCAGCAGCTTAGGACAGGGGGGAACTGAA.

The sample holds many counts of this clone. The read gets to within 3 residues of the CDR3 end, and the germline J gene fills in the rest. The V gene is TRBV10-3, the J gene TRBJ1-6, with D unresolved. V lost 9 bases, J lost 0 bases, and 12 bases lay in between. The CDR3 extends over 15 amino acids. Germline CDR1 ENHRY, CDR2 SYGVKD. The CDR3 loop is CAIRTADSYNSPLHF. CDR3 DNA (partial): TGTGCCATTAGAACAGCTGACTCCTATAATTCACCC.

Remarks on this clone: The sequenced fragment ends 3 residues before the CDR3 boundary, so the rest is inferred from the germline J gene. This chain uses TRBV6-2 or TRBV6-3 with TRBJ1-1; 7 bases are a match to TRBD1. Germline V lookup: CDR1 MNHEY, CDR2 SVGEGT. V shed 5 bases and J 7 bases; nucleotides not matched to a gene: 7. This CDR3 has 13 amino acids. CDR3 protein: CASSRTGLYEAFF. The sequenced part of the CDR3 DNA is TGTGCCAGCAGTAGGACAGGCTTATATGAA.

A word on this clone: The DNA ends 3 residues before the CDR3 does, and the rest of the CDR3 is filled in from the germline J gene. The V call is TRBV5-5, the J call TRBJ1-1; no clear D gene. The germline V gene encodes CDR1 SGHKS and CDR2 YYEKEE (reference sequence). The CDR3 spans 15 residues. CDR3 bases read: TGTGCCAGCAGCTTGAATGAGGGTCGGATTCGAACG. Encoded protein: CASSLNEGRIRT. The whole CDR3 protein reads CASSLNEGRIRTAFF.

The sequenced part of the CDR3 DNA is TGTGCCAGCAGCAAAACAGGGGGCACCCTTTATGGC. This codes for CASSKTGGTLYG. The entire CDR3 is CASSKTGGTLYGYTF. The chain carries TRBV7-3 and TRBJ1-2; 9 bases are shared with TRBD1. The read ends 3 residues before the CDR3 terminus; that terminus is restored from the germline J gene. Trimming cost V 5 bases and J 5 bases; bases outside gene matches: 9. The length of the CDR3 is 15 residues. Per the germline V gene, CDR1 is SGHTA and CDR2 is FQGTGA.

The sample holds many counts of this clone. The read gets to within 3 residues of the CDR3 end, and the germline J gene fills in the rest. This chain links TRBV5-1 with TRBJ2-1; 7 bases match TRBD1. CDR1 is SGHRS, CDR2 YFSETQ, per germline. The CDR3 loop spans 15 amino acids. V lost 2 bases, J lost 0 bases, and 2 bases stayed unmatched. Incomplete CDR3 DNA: TGCGCCAGCAGCTTCAGGGGGAGCTCCTACAATGAG. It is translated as CASSFRGSSYNE. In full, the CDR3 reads CASSFRGSSYNEQFF. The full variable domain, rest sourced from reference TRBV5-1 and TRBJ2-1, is KAGVTQTPRYLIKTRGQQVTLSCSPISGHRSVSWYQQTPGQGLQFLFEYFSETQRNKGNFPGRFSGRQFSNSRSEMNVSTLELGDSALYLCASSFRGSSYNEQFFGPGTRLTVL.

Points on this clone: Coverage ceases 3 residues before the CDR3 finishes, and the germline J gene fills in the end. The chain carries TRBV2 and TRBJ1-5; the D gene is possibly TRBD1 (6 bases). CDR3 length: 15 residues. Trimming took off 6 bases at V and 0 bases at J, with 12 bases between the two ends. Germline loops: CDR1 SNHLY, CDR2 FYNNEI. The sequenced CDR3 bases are TGTGCCAGCAGGAGACAGGATTATAGCAATCAGCCC. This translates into CASRRQDYSNQP. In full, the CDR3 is CASRRQDYSNQPQHF.

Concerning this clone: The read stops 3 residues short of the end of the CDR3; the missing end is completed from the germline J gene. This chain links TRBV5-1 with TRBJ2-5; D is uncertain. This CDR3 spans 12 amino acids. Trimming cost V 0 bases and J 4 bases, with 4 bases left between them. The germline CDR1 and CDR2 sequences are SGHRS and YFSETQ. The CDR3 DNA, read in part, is TGCGCCAGCAGCTTGGAGGGAGAGACC. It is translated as CASSLEGET. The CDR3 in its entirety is CASSLEGETQYF.

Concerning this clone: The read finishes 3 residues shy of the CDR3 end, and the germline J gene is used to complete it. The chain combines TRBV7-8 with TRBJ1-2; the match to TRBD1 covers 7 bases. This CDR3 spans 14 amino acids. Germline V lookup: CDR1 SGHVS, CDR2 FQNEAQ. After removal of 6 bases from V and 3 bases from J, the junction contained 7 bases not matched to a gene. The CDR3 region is CASSLQGRDYGYTF. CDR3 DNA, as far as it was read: TGTGCCAGCAGTTTACAGGGGAGGGACTATGGC. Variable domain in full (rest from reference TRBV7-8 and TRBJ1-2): GAGVSQSPRYKVAKRGQDVALRCDPISGHVSLFWYQQALGQGPEFLTYFQNEAQLDKSGLPSDRFFAERPEGSVSTLKIQRTQQEDSAVYLCASSLQGRDYGYTFGSGTRLTVV.

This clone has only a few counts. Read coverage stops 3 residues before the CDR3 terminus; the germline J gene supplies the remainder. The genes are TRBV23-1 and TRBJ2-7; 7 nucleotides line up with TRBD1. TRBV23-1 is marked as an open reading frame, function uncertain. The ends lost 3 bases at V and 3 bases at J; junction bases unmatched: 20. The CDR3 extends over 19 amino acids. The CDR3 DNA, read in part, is TGCGCCAGCAGTCACGCCCTCAGTGGGACAGACCTCCTACGCTACGAG. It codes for CASSHALSGTDLLRYE. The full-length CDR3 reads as CASSHALSGTDLLRYEQYF.